The clone carrying this T cell receptor beta chain is a singleton in its sample. The source of the sample is a study of blood T cell repertoires in COVID-19. Trimming cost V 2 bases and J 5 bases, with 14 bases left between them. This CDR3 region has 15 residues. From germline, CDR1 is SGDLS and CDR2 YYNGEE. Source study methods: Amplification from reference gene primers served as the basis for estimated nucleated cell counts. TCRdb keeps only in-frame clones here, not all; method: immunoSEQ multiplex PCR. The V and J calls and clone size come from that table; D and trimming were worked out from the DNA. The data hold fewer than 350,000 clones, with around 81% observed a single time.

The sequence was obtained from a woman aged 45-59 years with active or convalescent COVID-19. This sequence joins TRBV9 and TRBJ2-1; a weak D match, TRBD2 (7 bases). The sample comprised peripheral blood. The CDR3 DNA reads TGTGCCAGCAGCGTGGGGGCTAGCGGCAACAATGAGCAGTTCTTC. Translating it yields CASSVGASGNNEQFF.